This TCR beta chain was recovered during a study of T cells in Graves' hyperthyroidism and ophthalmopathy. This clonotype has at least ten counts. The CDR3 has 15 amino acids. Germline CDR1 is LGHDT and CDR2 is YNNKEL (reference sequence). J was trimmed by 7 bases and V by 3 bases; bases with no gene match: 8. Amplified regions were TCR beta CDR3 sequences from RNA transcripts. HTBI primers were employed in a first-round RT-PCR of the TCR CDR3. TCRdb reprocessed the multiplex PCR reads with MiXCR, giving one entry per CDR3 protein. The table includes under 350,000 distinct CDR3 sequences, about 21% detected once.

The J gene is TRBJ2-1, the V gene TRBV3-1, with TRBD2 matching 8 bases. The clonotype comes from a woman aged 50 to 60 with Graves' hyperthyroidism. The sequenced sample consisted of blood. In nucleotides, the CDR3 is TGTGCCAGCAGCCACGGAGGACTAGCACGGAATGAGCAGTTCTTC. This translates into CASSHGGLARNEQFF.